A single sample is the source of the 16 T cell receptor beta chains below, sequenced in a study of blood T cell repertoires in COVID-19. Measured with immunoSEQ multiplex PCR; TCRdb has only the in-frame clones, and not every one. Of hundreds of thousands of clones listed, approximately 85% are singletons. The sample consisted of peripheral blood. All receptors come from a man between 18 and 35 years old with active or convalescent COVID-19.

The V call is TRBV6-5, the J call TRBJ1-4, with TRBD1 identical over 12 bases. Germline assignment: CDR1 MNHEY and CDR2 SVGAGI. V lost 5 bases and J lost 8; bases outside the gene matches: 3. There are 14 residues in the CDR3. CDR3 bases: TGTGCCAGCAGTCTGGGACAGGGGGCGGAAAAACTGTTTTTT. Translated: CASSLGQGAEKLFF.

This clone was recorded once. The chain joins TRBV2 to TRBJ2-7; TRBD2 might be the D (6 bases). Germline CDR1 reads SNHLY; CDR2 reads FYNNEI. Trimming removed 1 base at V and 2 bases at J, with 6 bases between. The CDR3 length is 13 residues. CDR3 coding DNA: TGTGCCAGCAGTGAAGGGGGGGCCTACGAGCAGTACTTC. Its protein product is CASSEGGAYEQYF.

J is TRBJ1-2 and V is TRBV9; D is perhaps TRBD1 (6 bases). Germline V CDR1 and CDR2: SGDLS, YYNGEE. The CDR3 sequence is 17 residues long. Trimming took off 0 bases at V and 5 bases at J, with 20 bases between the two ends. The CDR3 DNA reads TGTGCCAGCAGCGTAGTGCAGGGGCCGAGTGATGATTATGGCTACACCTTC. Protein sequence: CASSVVQGPSDDYGYTF.

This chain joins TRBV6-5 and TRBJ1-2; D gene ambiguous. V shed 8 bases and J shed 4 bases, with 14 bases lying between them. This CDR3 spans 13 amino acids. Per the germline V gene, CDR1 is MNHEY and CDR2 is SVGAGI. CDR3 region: CASRREKTYGYTF. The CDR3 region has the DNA TGTGCCAGCCGGAGGGAAAAGACCTATGGCTACACCTTC.

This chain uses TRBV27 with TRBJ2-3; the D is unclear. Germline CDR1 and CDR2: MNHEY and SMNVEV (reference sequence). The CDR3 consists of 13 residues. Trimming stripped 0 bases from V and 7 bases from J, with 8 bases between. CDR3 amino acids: CASSLSEYNTQYF. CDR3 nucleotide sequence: TGTGCCAGCAGTTTATCGGAGTATAATACGCAGTATTTT.

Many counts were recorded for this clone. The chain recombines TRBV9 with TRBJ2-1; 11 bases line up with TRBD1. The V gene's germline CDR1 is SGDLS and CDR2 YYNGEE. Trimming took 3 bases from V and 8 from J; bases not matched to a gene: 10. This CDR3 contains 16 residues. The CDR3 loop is CASSASGTGGGYEQFF. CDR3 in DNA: TGTGCCAGCAGCGCCAGTGGGACAGGGGGTGGCTATGAGCAGTTCTTC.

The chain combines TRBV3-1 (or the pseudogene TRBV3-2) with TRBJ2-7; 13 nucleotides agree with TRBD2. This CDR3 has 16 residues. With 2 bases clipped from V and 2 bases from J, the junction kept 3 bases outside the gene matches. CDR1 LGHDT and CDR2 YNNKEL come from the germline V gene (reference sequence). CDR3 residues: CASSQWTSGGTYEQYF. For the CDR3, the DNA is TGTGCCAGCAGCCAATGGACTAGCGGGGGAACCTACGAGCAGTACTTC.

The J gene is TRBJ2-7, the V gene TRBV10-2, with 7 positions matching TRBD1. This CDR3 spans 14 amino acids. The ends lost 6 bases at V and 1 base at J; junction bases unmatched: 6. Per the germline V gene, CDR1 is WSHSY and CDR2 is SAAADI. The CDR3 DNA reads TGCGCCAGCAGCACCAGGGACAGATCCTACGAGCAGTACTTC. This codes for CASSTRDRSYEQYF.

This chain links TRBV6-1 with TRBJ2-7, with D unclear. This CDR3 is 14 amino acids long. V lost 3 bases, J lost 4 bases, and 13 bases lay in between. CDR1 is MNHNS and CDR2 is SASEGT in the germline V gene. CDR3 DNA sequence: TGTGCCAGCAGTGAGGCCCCATCTGATTACGAGCAGTACTTC. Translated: CASSEAPSDYEQYF.

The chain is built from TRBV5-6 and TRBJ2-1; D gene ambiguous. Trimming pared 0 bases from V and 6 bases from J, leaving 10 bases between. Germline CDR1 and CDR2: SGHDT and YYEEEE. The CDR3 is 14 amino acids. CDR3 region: CASSLDWRPNEQFF. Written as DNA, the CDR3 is TGTGCCAGCAGCTTGGACTGGCGGCCCAATGAGCAGTTCTTC.

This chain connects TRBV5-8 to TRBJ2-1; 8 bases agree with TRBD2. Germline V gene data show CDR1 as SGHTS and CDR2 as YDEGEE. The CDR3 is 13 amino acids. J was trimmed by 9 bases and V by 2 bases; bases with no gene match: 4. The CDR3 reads CASSFFGGVEQFF. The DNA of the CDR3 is TGTGCCAGCAGCTTCTTCGGGGGGGTTGAGCAGTTCTTC.

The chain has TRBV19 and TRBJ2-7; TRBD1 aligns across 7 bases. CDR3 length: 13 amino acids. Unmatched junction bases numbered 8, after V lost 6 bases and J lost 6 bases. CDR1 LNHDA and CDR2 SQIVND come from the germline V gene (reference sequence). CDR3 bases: TGTGCCAGTAGCTTGACAGGGCAGAGCGAGCAGTACTTC. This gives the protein CASSLTGQSEQYF.

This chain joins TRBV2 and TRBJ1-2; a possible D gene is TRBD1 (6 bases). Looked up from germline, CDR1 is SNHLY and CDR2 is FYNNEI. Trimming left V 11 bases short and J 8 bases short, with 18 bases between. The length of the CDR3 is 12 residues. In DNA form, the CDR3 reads TGTGCCTCGAAGGGGGTGGGGTGGGGCTACACCTTC. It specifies CASKGVGWGYTF.

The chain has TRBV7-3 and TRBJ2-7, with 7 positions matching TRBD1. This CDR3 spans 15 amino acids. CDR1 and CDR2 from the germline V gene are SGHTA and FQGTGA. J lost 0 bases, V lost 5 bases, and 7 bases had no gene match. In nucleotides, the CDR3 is TGTGCCAGCAGCCCATCAGGACAGGCCTCCTACGAGCAGTACTTC. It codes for CASSPSGQASYEQYF. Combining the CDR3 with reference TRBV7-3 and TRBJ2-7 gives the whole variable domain GAGVSQTPSNKVTEKGKYVELRCDPISGHTALYWYRQSLGQGPEFLIYFQGTGAADDSGLPNDRFFAVRPEGSVSTLKIQRTERGDSAVYLCASSPSGQASYEQYFGPGTRLTVT.

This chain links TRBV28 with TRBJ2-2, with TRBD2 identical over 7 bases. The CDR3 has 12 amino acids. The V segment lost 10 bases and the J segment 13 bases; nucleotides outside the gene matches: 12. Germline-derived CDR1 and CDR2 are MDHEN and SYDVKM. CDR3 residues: CATCGRAVGLFF. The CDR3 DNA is TGTGCCACTTGTGGGAGGGCAGTGGGGCTGTTTTTT.

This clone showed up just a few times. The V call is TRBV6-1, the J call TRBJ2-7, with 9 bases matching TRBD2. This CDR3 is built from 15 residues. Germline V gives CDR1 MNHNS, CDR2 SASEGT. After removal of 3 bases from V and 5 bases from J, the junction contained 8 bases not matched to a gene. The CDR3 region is CASSEGGGGAHEQYF. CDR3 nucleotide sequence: TGTGCCAGCAGTGAGGGTGGCGGGGGGGCCCACGAGCAGTACTTC.